The 14 T cell receptor beta chains below were found in one sample sequenced in a study of molecular identifiers for immune sequencing clone quantification. Using its own MiXCR run on the PCR reads, TCRdb lists one record per CDR3 protein. Of hundreds of thousands of distinct CDR3 sequences in the sample, roughly a fifth were seen once. The sample comprised naive CD8+ T cells from blood, with Jurkat cell RNA spiked in. The subset here: FACS-sorted CD8+CD4-CCR7+CD45RA+ naive T cells. These receptors were collected from a human donor in good health. Some libraries in this study had Jurkat cell RNA spiked in.

V usage is TRBV12-3 or TRBV12-4 and J usage is TRBJ1-3, with D unclear. There are 12 residues in the CDR3. The V end was cut by 3 bases, the J end by 9 bases, with 9 bases between. In DNA, the CDR3 is TGTGCCAGCAGTTTTCCGGTCGGCACCATATATTTT. Translating it yields CASSFPVGTIYF.

This clonotype appeared many times. The rearrangement joins TRBV29-1 to TRBJ2-5; 7 bases align to TRBD2. The CDR3 is 15 amino acids. Looked up from germline, CDR1 is SQVTM and CDR2 is ANQGSEA. With 8 bases clipped from V and 3 bases from J, the junction kept 15 bases outside the gene matches. The CDR3 protein is CSSLGREVAEETQYF. In DNA, the CDR3 is TGCAGCTCACTTGGGAGGGAGGTCGCCGAAGAGACCCAGTACTTC.

This clonotype was detected only a few times. One junction end does not reproduce the germline sequence, and a read error may be involved. V is TRBV7-9 and J is TRBJ1-4, with D possibly matching TRBD1 (5 bases). This CDR3 has 17 amino acids. Germline V gene sequence: CDR1 SEHNR, CDR2 FQNEAQ (reference sequence). CDR3 nucleotide sequence: TGTGCCAGCAGCTCTCATATGGGACGATCAACTAATGAAAAACTGCTTTTT. This codes for CASSSHMGRSTNEKLLF.

Many counts were recorded for this clonotype. The chain uses TRBV4-3 and TRBJ2-7; the D gene is possibly TRBD2 (6 bases). This CDR3 is 15 amino acids long. Germline V gene lookup returns CDR1 LGHNA and CDR2 YSLEER. V lost 0 bases and J lost 3, with 12 bases in between. This CDR3 is CASSQEPGRVYEQYF. CDR3 nucleotide sequence: TGCGCCAGCAGCCAAGAGCCCGGGAGAGTCTACGAGCAGTACTTC.

This clonotype was seen only a few times. The CDR3 region is CASTENWVQGEDTQYF. CDR3 DNA sequence: TGTGCCAGCACTGAAAACTGGGTCCAGGGAGAAGATACGCAGTATTTT. The chain links TRBV6-2 or TRBV6-3 to TRBJ2-3; D may be TRBD1 or TRBD2 (5 bases each). CDR1 and CDR2 from the germline V gene are MNHEY and SVGEGT. The CDR3 spans 16 residues. The V end was cut by 7 bases, the J end by 5 bases, with 22 bases between.

There are many counts of this clonotype. The chain couples TRBV2 to TRBJ1-2; D may be TRBD1 (6 bases). V lost 2 bases and J lost 6, with 16 bases in between. The CDR3 spans 15 residues. The V gene's germline CDR1 is SNHLY and CDR2 FYNNEI. For the CDR3, the DNA is TGTGCCAGCAGTGAATTACTTGGACAGACTGATGGCTACACCTTC. Protein sequence: CASSELLGQTDGYTF.

This clonotype showed up many times. The chain combines TRBV5-6 with TRBJ2-7, with D unclear. Deletions cut 4 bases from V and 0 bases from J, with 17 bases between. Looked up from germline, CDR1 is SGHDT and CDR2 is YYEEEE. This CDR3 is built from 16 residues. The CDR3, as DNA: TGTGCCAGCAGCCCGGTAAAGCAGAGCCGCTCCTACGAGCAGTACTTC. It specifies CASSPVKQSRSYEQYF. The variable domain in full, with the rest retrieved from reference TRBV5-6 and TRBJ2-7, is DAGVTQSPTHLIKTRGQQVTLRCSPKSGHDTVSWYQQALGQGPQFIFQYYEEEERQRGNFPDRFSGHQFPNYSSELNVNALLLGDSALYLCASSPVKQSRSYEQYFGPGTRLTVT.

Of note for this clonotype: A much larger clone lies a single base off, so this may be a read error. The chain uses TRBV7-8 and TRBJ1-4; D not resolved. CDR1 is SGHVS, CDR2 FQNEAQ, per germline. The CDR3 runs to 13 residues. V lost 5 bases to trimming and J lost 13 bases, with 17 bases between them. The CDR3 DNA is TGTGCCAGCAGCCCCCGGGTTGCCCCGTTACTGTTTTTT. This codes for CASSPRVAPLLFF.

This clonotype has a count of ten or more. The chain carries TRBV30 and TRBJ1-1; D gene unclear. The CDR3 spans 11 residues. Deletions cut 4 bases from V and 8 bases from J, with 11 bases between. Germline loops: CDR1 GTSNPN, CDR2 SVGIG (reference sequence). The CDR3 DNA sequence: TGTGCCTGGATGGGAGGCCTGGAAGCTTTCTTT. Translating gives CAWMGGLEAFF.

This clonotype was detected only once. Relative to the germline gene, one junction end is altered; a read error may explain this. V is TRBV9 and J is TRBJ2-7, with D possibly being TRBD2 (6 bases). This CDR3 region has 14 residues. Germline-derived CDR1 and CDR2 are SGDLS and YYNGEE. CDR3 bases: TGTGCCAGCAGCCCCGGGGGAGAAGCCTACGCGCAGTACTTC. This gives the protein CASSPGGEAYAQYF.

Ten or more counts support this clonotype. This chain links TRBV6-2 or TRBV6-3 with TRBJ2-5; D gene unclear. Trimming took off 1 base at V and 0 bases at J, with 6 bases between the two ends. The germline V gene encodes CDR1 MNHEY and CDR2 SVGEGT. The CDR3 consists of 14 residues. The CDR3 region has the DNA TGTGCCAGCAGTTACTTTGAAAACCAAGAGACCCAGTACTTC. Protein: CASSYFENQETQYF.

This clonotype showed up many times. The rearrangement uses TRBV7-6 and TRBJ2-4, with 15 positions matching TRBD2. Losses at the gene ends were 5 bases for V and 5 bases for J; bases not matched to a gene: 4. CDR1 is SGHVS, CDR2 FNYEAQ, per germline. The CDR3 has 16 amino acids. The CDR3 protein is CASSGLAGGPENIQYF. CDR3 sequence (DNA): TGTGCCAGCAGCGGACTAGCGGGGGGGCCCGAAAACATTCAGTACTTC.

The sample holds many counts of this clonotype. The CDR3 DNA reads TGTGCCAGCAGTTACGGACAGGGTACGGGGGAGCAGTACTTC. This gives the protein CASSYGQGTGEQYF. V is TRBV6-5 and J is TRBJ2-7; TRBD1 aligns across 8 bases. J lost 7 bases, V lost 2 bases, and 7 bases had no gene match. The CDR3 covers 14 residues. Germline CDR1 and CDR2: MNHEY and SVGAGI.

The table lists this clonotype with many counts. The CDR3 DNA is TGTGCCAGCAGCTTAGAAACAGCCGAGGGGACAGATACGCAGTATTTT. Its translation: CASSLETAEGTDTQYF. This sequence joins TRBV7-9 and TRBJ2-3; either TRBD1 or TRBD2 may fit D (5 bases each). Germline-derived CDR1 and CDR2 are SEHNR and FQNEAQ (reference sequence). Trimming left V 1 base short and J 3 bases short, with 14 bases between. The CDR3 runs to 16 residues.